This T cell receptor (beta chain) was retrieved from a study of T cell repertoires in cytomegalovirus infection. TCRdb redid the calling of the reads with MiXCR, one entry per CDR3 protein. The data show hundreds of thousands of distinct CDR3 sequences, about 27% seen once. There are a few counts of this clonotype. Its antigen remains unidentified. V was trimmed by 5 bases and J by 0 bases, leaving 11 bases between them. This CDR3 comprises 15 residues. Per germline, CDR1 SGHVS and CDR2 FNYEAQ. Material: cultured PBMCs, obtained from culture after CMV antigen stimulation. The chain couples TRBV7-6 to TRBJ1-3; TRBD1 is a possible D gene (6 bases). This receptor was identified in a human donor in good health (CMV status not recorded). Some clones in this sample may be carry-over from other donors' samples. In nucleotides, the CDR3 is TGTGCCAGCAGCGTCAGGGGAAGCTCTGGAAACACCATATATTTT. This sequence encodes CASSVRGSSGNTIYF.